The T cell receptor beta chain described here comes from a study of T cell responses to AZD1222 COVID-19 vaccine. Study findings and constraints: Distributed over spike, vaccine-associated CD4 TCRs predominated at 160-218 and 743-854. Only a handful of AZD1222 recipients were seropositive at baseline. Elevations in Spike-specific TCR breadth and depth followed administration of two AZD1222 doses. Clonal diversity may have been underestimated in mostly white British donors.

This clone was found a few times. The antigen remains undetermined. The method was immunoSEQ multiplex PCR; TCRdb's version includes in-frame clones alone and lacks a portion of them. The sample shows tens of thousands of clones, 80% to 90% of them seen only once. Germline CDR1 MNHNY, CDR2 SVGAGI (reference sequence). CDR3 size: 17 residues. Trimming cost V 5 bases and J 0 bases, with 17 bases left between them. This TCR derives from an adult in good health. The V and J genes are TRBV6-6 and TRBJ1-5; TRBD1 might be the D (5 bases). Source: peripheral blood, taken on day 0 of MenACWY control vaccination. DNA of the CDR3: TGTGCCAGCAGTCCGAGCAGACCTCAGGGTAGCAATCAGCCCCAGCATTTT. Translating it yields CASSPSRPQGSNQPQHF.